This T cell receptor (beta chain) was profiled in a study of shared clonotypes between healthy human individuals (dated by TCRdb to the early 2020s). Background on the whole study: Three men and two women, aged 18 to 49 years, made up the cohort. Per donor, three plates each were used for CD4 naive and CD4 memory, two for CD8 naive, and one for CD8 memory. To estimate repertoire size and how much clonotypes are shared between individuals, the study performed deep sequencing of blood TCR repertoires from a few healthy adults. Between about 0.85 and 10 billion PBMCs per donor were obtained by leukapheresis. To increase sequencing depth and limit assay-specific biases, different laboratories used diverse techniques to prepare libraries and sequence TCR repertoires. What the work shows at the level of the full study, not this receptor alone: Rarefaction of sorted-subset datasets indicated incomplete sequencing despite the large sequencing depth. Higher generation probabilities were observed for clonotypes shared by all four sorted-subset donors than for non-shared clonotypes. The genetic and exposure-history diversity represented was limited by the small number of donors. Pairwise subsampling led to the expectation that sequencing depth would affect the degree of clonotype sharing among donors. Sampling was limited to blood, and TCR repertoires in tissue likely differ from TCR repertoires in blood. Across several donors, about 5% of naive CD4, approximately 4% of naive CD8, roughly 2.2% of memory CD4, and approximately 0.4% of memory CD8 clonotypes were shared. Naive subsets generally had larger estimated clonotype richness than memory subsets did.

Using the deep immunoSEQ assay, TCR CDR3 regions were amplified from genomic DNA by multiplex PCR. Genomic DNA extracted from each cell subset was distributed evenly over all wells of several immunoSEQ 96-well plates, and each plate served as one replicate. For sorted subsets, approximately 210 ng of genomic DNA, equivalent to around 31,000 T cell genomes, went into each replicate PCR. Purified libraries were quantified with a Qubit 3.0 fluorometer, sized on a Bioanalyzer 2100, and re-quantified with the KAPA Library Quantification kit. A separate single-read 150-cycle Illumina NextSeq 550 flow cell was used to sequence each immunoSEQ 96-well plate. In the paper's pipeline: Because the immunoSEQ output held only junctional sequences and lacked quality scores, the filtering could not match the filtering applied to full-length reads. Sequences were annotated with PyIR, a Python wrapper for IgBLAST v1.9, using IMGT germline references to assign V/J genes and CDR3. Reads with weak V/J assignments (E-value above 1e-6), missing CDR3, stop codons, out-of-frame junctions, or ambiguous translated residues were removed. V3J clonotypes were defined by identical inferred V gene, J gene, and CDR3 amino acid sequence. The percentage overlap between two repertoires was calculated by dividing the number of shared unique clonotypes by the size of the smaller repertoire. Repertoire richness was assessed with RTK rarefaction, the Chao1 estimator, and Recon v2.1 estimates of unobserved clonotypes. OLGA was used to compute generation probabilities for all TCRbeta clonotypes that the gDNA method yielded from several donors. The source is immuneACCESS, and TCRdb retained only in-frame sequences with V and J called. Part of the clones is not carried over; for the studies checked, unresolved V genes explain less than half of this, and the remainder is unexplained. D and trimming come from the DNA, and the V and J calls and clone size come from that table. This sample gives more than 2 million clones in total; about 95% of them show up just once. The ten top clones hold 1.1% of the sample.

For this clone: Its antigen is not yet known. The sample holds no much larger clone one base away, and base qualities are not on file.

CD8 naive samples were CD45RO-negative cells positively selected for CCR7, giving a CD45RA+CCR7+ population that excluded TemRA cells. The donors were healthy, HIV-negative adults who had no recently reported acute infections or vaccinations. Every donor was a Caucasian adult residing in Nashville, Tennessee, USA. Blood was collected by leukapheresis, and PBMCs were isolated by Ficoll-Histopaque density gradient centrifugation and then cryopreserved in liquid nitrogen vapor phase. Purity and quantity of every magnetically sorted T cell population were checked by analytical flow cytometry. Genomic DNA was isolated from each sorted fraction and quantified by UV absorbance on a Nanodrop 2000c. This sequence originates from a man between 18 and 29 years old in good health. The specimen sequenced was naive CD8+ T cells sorted from blood. The sample's cell subset or site, from its label and the paper: CD45RA+CCR7+.

The CDR3 region reads CASSVTGTWETQYF. At the DNA level, the sequence is TGTGCCAGCAGCGTAACAGGGACGTGGGAGACCCAGTACTTC. Rearrangement joined TRBV9 to TRBJ2-5; a tentative D call is TRBD1 (6 bases match). Trimming at the junction amounts to 1 base on V and 5 bases on J, and the germline ends lie 12 bases apart. The CDR3 measures 14 amino acids from cysteine to phenylalanine. Only the CDR3 region is kept as DNA, spanning 42 bases read in frame from base 1. From a lookup of the germline V gene, CDR1 and CDR2 are SGDLS and YYNGEE.